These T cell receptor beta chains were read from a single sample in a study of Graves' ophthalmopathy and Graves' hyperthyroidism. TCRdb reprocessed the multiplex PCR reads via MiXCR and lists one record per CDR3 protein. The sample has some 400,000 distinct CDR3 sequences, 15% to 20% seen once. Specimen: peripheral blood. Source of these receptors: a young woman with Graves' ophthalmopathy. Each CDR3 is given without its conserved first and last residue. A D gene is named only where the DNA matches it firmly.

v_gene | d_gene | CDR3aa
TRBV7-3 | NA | ASSYRERETQY
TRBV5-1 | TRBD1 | ASSGSGTGETQY
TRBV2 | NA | ASLTDPNQPQH
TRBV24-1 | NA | ATSDSRSGDTIY
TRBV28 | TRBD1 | ASSWDRGIGPLH
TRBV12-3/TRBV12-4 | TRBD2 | ASRNLRGVQETQY
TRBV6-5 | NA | ASSYSKGVRWNTEAF
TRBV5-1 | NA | ASSRFQGDGYT
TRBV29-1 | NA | SARIRGGELF
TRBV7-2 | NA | ASSLAPNLGGQY
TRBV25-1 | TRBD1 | ASSDGQGWHEQY
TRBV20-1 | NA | SARPLVSSYEQY
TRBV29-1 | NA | SVRTRGGGYTEAF
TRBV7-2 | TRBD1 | ASSRTGEGETQY
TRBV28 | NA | ASSSGGSWKPQH
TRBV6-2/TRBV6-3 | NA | ASSYLGQSAQH
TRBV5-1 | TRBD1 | ASSTGQGASGNSPLH
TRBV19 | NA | ASSIQISYGYT
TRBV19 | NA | ASRPAVLDTEAF
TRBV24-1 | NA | ATSERANTEAF
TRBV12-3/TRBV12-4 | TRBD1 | ASRLQGALDGYT
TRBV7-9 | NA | ASSFGLNSYEQY
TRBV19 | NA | ASSMNPTALEAF
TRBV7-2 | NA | ASSLARRTRGLGNTEAF
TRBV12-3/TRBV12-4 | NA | ASSRAARQY
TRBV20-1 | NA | SARDKRRGVTGELF
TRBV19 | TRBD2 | ASSGLAVPYGEQY
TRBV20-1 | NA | SAKSSPPVGSYEQY
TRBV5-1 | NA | ASRGWGGEYEQY
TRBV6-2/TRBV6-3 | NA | ASSLTNYGYT
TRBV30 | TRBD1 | AWSITGALRNIQY
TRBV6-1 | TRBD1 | ASSEGGGDQPQH
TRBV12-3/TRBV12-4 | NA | ASSPQQGNTEAF
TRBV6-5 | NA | ASSSRDGFYEQY
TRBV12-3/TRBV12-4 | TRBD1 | ASSSTGTGSPYEQY
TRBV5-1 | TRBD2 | ASRSSGGAGSKNIQY
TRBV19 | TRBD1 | ASTRQGEETQY
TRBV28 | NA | ASSSPRRWVYEQY
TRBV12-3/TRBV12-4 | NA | ASSQGRQTQY
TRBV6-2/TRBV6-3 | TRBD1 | ASSSTGTRGYT
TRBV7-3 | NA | ASIPTQATQTYEQY
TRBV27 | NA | ASSSLAEETQY
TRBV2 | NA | ASRSEDISYEQY
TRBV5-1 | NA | ASSTGYTEAF
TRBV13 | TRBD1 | ASSGGQANSYEQY
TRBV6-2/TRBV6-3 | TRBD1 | ASNDPGQGNGKNIQY
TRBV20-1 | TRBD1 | SATESRGGGYEQY
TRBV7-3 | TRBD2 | ASSTRLAGFTGELF
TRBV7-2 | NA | ASSPRPGHSGYT
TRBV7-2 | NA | ASSSPDKAKNIQY
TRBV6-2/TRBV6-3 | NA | ASSYSSLETGAIQY
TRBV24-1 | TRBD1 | ATSDRDRFNQPQH
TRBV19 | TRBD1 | ASSIIGQGSNIQY
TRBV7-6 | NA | ASSLAKGTPF
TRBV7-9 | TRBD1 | ASSSRDRGLREQY
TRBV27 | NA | ASMQGPLNTEAF
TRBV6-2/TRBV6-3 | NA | ASSPLRGLGWIGGQAF